This TCR beta chain was profiled in a study of T cell responses to AZD1222 COVID-19 vaccine. Study observations and caveats: Repertoire sampling occurred only after the peak T cell response. The sample set comprised mostly white British donors with more females, and clonal diversity was possibly underestimated.

This clone was observed a handful of times. Its target is unknown. Clones were sequenced by immunoSEQ multiplex PCR, and TCRdb holds only the in-frame ones, with some missing. Of about 150,000 clones listed, about 80% were seen once; the top ten hold about 4%. The CDR3 runs 14 residues. Germline V gene sequence: CDR1 MNHNS, CDR2 SASEGT. Trimming took off 2 bases at V and 5 bases at J, with 9 bases between the two ends. This chain uses TRBV6-1 with TRBJ1-4, with D unresolved. The sequences come from peripheral blood, collected on day 0 of AZD1222 vaccination. This clonotype originated in an adult in good health. This CDR3 is CASSEWEENEKLFF. The CDR3 DNA is TGTGCCAGCAGTGAATGGGAAGAGAATGAAAAACTGTTTTTT.